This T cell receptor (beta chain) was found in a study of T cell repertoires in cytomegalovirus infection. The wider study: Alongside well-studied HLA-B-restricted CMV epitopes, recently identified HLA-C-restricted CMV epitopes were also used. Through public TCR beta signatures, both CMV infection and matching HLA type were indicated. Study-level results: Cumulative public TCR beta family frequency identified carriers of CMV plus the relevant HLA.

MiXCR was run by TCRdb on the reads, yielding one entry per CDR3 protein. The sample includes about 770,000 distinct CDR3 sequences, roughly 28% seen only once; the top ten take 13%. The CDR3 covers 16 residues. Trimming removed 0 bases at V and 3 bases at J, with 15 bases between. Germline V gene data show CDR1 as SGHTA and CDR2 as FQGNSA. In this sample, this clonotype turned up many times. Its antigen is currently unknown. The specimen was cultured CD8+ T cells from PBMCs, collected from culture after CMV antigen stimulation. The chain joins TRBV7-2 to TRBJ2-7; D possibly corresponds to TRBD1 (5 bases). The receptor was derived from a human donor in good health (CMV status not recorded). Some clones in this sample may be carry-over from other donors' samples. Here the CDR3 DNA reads TGTGCCAGCAGCTTAGCGGGGTTGTTCAGGGACTACGAGCAGTACTTC. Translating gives CASSLAGLFRDYEQYF.